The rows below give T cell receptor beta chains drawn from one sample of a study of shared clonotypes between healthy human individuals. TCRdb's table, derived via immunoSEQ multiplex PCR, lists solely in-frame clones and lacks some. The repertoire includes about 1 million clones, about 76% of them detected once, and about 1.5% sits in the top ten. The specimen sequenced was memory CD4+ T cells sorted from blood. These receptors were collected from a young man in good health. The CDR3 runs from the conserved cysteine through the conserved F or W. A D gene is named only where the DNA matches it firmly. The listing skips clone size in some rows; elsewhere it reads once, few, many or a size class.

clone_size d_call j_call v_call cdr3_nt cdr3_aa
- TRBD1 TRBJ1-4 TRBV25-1 TGTGCCAGCAGTGAAACCGGGACAGGGGGGGGAAAACTGTTTTTT CASSETGTGGGKLFF
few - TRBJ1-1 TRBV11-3 TGTGCCAGCAGCTTAGGAAGCTCTAACACTGAAGCTTTCTTT CASSLGSSNTEAFF
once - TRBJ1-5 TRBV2 TGTGCCAGCAGTGAAAGCAGGGAGAACCAGCCCCAGCATTTT CASSESRENQPQHF
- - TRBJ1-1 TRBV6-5 TGTGCCAGCAGTTACTCGAAAAGGGCAGAAGCTTTCTTT CASSYSKRAEAFF
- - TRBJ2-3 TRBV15 TGTTCCTCTAGACCGCCAGCGGTCAAGAACGATACGCAGTATTTT CSSRPPAVKNDTQYF
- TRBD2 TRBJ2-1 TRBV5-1 TGCGCCAGCAGGTTAGGACTAGCGGGGTACAATGAGCAGTTCTTC CASRLGLAGYNEQFF
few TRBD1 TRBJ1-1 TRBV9 TGTGCCAGCAGACCCATAACAGGGGGCGGACCAGCTTTCTTT CASRPITGGGPAFF
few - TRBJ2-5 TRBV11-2 TGTGCCAGCAGCTTATCGAGGGTTACGATGGAGACCCAGTACTTC CASSLSRVTMETQYF
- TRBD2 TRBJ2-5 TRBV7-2 TGTGCCAGCAGCCGCGGGGGTTTGGAGACCCAGTACTTC CASSRGGLETQYF
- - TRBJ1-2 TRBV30 TGTGCCTGGGGGGGAGCTATTAACTATGGCTACACCTTC CAWGGAINYGYTF
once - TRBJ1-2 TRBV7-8 TGTGCCAGCAGCTCCGGGACAACCCCTAACTATGGCTACACCTTC CASSSGTTPNYGYTF
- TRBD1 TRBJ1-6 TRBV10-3 TGTGCCATCAGTGAGACAGGGGGCGATAATTCACCCCTCCACTTT CAISETGGDNSPLHF
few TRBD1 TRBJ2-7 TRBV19 TGTGCCAGTAATCCGGGACAGGGGGCCTACGAGCAGTACTTC CASNPGQGAYEQYF
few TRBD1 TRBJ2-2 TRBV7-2 TGTGCCAGCAGCTTATTAGGGGGCGCAGAGGTGCTGTTTTTT CASSLLGGAEVLFF
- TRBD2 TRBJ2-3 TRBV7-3 TGTGCCAGCAGCTTAAGCGGGGGGCGGAATACGCAGTATTTT CASSLSGGRNTQYF
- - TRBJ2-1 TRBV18 TGTGCCAGCTCCCCTTCTGAGGGGGGCCGCTCCTACAATGAGCAGTTCTTC CASSPSEGGRSYNEQFF
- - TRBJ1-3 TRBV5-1 TGCGCCAGCAGCCGAAGTACCCGGGACTATGGAAACACCATATATTTT CASSRSTRDYGNTIYF
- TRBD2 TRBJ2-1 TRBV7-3 TGTGCCAGCAGCTTAAGGGTCGTAGCGGGGGGACCTTACAATGAGCAGTTCTTC CASSLRVVAGGPYNEQFF
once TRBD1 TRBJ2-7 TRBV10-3 TGTGCCACCTCGCCGGGACAGGGAGCCCTACGTTACGAGCAGTACTTC CATSPGQGALRYEQYF
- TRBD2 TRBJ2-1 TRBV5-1 TGCGCCAGCAGCTTGGGGACTAGTGAGGGTCGGGAGCAGTTCTTC CASSLGTSEGREQFF
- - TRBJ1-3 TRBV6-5 TGTGCCAGCAAACCCGACGGGAACTCTGGAAACACCATATATTTT CASKPDGNSGNTIYF
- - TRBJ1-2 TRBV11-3 TGTGCCAGCAGCCACAGCTCCAACTATGGCTACACCTTC CASSHSSNYGYTF
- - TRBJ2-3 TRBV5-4 TGTGCCAGCAGCTTCGCAGTAACTAGCACAGATACGCAGTATTTT CASSFAVTSTDTQYF
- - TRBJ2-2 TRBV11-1 TGTGCCAGCAGCTTAAACGGGGCGAACACCGGGGAGCTGTTTTTT CASSLNGANTGELFF
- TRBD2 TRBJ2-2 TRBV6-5 TGTGCCAGTGGGAGGGTGAACGGGGAGCTGTTTTTT CASGRVNGELFF
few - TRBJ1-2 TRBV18 TGTGCCAGCTCACCCACTACACGGGGAGGCTATGGCTACACCTTC CASSPTTRGGYGYTF
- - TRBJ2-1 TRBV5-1 TGCGCCAGCAGCACACAGGGTTGGGCCTACAATGAGCAGTTCTTC CASSTQGWAYNEQFF
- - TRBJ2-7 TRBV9 TGTGCCAGCAGCGTAGGGCTGACATACGAGCAGTACTTC CASSVGLTYEQYF
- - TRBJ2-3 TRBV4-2 TGTGCCAGCAGCGGGGGGCTAAGGGCAGATACGCAGTATTTT CASSGGLRADTQYF
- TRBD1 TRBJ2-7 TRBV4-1 TGCGCCAGCAGCCAAGTGGGGACAGGGAGAGACGAGCAGTACTTC CASSQVGTGRDEQYF
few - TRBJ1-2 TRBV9 TGTGCCAGCAGCGTAGATTGGGCTAACTATGGCTACACCTTC CASSVDWANYGYTF
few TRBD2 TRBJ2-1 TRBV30 TGTGCCTGGAGTGTAGGGCTAGCGGTCAATGAGCAGTTCTTC CAWSVGLAVNEQFF
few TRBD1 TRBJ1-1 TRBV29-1 TGCAGCGTCCTAGGGGGGACAGGGTATCCAGCTTTCTTT CSVLGGTGYPAFF
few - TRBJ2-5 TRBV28 TGTGCCAGCAGTTTGGAGGGGGGGATTAAGGCCCAGTACTTC CASSLEGGIKAQYF
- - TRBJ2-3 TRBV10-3 TGTGCCATCAGTGAGTCAGGCGGTGGGGATACGCAGTATTTT CAISESGGGDTQYF
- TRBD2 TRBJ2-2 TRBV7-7 TGTGCTAGCAGCTCGAGCTCAGCGGGAGTATCCACCGGGGAGCTGTTTTTT CASSSSSAGVSTGELFF
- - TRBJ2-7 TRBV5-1 TGCGCCAGCAGCTTGGCAGGGTCCAACGAGCAGTACTTC CASSLAGSNEQYF
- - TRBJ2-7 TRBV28 TGTGCCAGCAGTTTAATCGGACAGCTAGAGCAGTACTTC CASSLIGQLEQYF
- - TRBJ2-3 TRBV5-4 TGTGCCAGCAGCTCCGGTGCCCCAGATACGCAGTATTTT CASSSGAPDTQYF
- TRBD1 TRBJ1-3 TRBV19 TGTGCCAGTAGTGTTACAGGGGTTTTCTCTGGAAACACCATATATTTT CASSVTGVFSGNTIYF
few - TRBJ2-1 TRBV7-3 TGTGCCAGCAGCTCCACTAGCTACAATGAGCAGTTCTTC CASSSTSYNEQFF
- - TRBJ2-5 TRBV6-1 TGTGCGGGCGGGCAATGGGAGACCCAGTACTTC CAGGQWETQYF
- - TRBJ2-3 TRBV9 TGTGCCAGCAGCGTAAGGTCGGTGGGCACAGATACGCAGTATTTT CASSVRSVGTDTQYF
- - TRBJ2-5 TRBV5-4 TGTGCCAGCAGCAGCCGTGACAGAGAGGAGACCCAGTACTTC CASSSRDREETQYF
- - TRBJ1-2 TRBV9 TGTGCCAGCAGCCCTCTAACCACCTACTATGGCTACACCTTC CASSPLTTYYGYTF
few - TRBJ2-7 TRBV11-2 TGTGCCAGCAGCCAGGGGAGGTATTCTAGCTCCTACGAGCAGTACTTC CASSQGRYSSSYEQYF
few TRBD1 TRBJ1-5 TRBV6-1 TGTGCCAGCAGACGAACAGGGGTGGGCAATCAGCCCCAGCATTTT CASRRTGVGNQPQHF
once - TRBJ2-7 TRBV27 TGTGCCAGCAGTCCCGGCTGGGGAAGCTCCTACGAGCAGTACTTC CASSPGWGSSYEQYF
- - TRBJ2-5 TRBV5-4 TGTGCCAGCAGCTTGGCAGCGGCTCAAGAGACCCAGTACTTC CASSLAAAQETQYF
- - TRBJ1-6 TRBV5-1 TGCGCCAGCAGCCCCGAGTCAGGGTTTAATTCACCCCTCCACTTT CASSPESGFNSPLHF
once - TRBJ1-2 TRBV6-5 TGTGCCAGCAGTTACTTAGCTTCTAACTATGGCTACACCTTC CASSYLASNYGYTF
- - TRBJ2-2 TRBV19 TGTGCCAGTAGTGCTTTGGGACGGACGAACACCGGGGAGCTGTTTTTT CASSALGRTNTGELFF
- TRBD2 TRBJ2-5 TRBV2 TGTGCCAGCAGGCGGGGACTAGCGGGAGAAGAGACCCAGTACTTC CASRRGLAGEETQYF
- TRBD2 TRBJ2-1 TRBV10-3 TGTGCCATCAGTGAACGGGCGGGAGATATTAGTGAGCAGTTCTTC CAISERAGDISEQFF
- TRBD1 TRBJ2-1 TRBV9 TGTGCCAGCAGCGTTGGGACAGGGGTAATAAATGAGCAGTTCTTC CASSVGTGVINEQFF